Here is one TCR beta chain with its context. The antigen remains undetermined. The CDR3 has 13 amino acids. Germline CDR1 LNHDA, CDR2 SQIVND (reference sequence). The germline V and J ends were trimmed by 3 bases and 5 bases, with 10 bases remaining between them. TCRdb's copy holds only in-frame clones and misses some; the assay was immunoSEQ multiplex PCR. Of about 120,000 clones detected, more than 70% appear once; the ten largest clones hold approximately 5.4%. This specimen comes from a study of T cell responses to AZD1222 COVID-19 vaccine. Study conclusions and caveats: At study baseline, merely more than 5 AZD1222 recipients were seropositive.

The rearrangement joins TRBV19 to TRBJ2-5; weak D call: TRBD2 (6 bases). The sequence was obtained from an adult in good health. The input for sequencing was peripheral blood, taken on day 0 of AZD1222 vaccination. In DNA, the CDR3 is TGTGCCAGTAGTATGACCCGGGGGGAGACCCAGTACTTC. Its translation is CASSMTRGETQYF.